The 8 T cell receptor beta chains listed next were all sequenced from one sample in a study of cytomegalovirus exposure and HLA in healthy donors. PCR employed 60 Vbeta and 13 Jbeta primers. The table came from immunoSEQ multiplex PCR; TCRdb's copy has only in-frame clones and leaves some out. The table has 150,000 to 200,000 clones, about 77% seen once. The material sequenced was PBMCs. These receptors were obtained from a female donor in good health and CMV-seronegative.

The chain couples TRBV14 to TRBJ2-7; no definite D call. The germline V gene encodes CDR1 SGHDN and CDR2 FVKESK. V was shortened by 5 bases and J by 3 bases, with 8 bases between the two germline ends. This CDR3 spans 12 amino acids. CDR3 region: CASSTRHYEQYF. The CDR3, as DNA: TGTGCCAGCAGCACCCGACACTACGAGCAGTACTTC.

The chain links TRBV5-6 to TRBJ2-7, with 8 bases matching TRBD1. Losses at the gene ends were 4 bases for V and 3 bases for J; bases not matched to a gene: 3. This CDR3 comprises 13 residues. Looked up from germline, CDR1 is SGHDT and CDR2 is YYEEEE. The CDR3 here is CASSAGTGYEQYF. The CDR3 DNA is TGTGCCAGCAGCGCCGGGACAGGCTACGAGCAGTACTTC.

The chain combines TRBV6-1 with TRBJ1-2, with 9 bases aligning to TRBD1. The V gene end was trimmed by 7 bases and the J gene end by 8 bases; junction bases not matched to a gene: 11. Germline V CDR1 and CDR2: MNHNS, SASEGT. The CDR3 length is 14 residues. The CDR3 here is CASTVTGGLFGYTF. Here the CDR3 DNA reads TGTGCCAGCACCGTTACAGGGGGCCTCTTCGGCTACACCTTC.

V is TRBV28 and J is TRBJ1-5; 8 positions match TRBD1. The trim removed 4 bases at V and 3 bases at J, leaving 5 bases unmatched. Per the germline V gene, CDR1 is MDHEN and CDR2 is SYDVKM. This CDR3 contains 15 residues. The DNA of the CDR3 is TGTGCCAGCAGTTGGGGGACAGGCCTCAATCAGCCCCAGCATTTT. Protein product: CASSWGTGLNQPQHF.

This sequence joins TRBV4-3 and TRBJ1-2; the match to TRBD1 covers 7 bases. This CDR3 is built from 15 residues. Germline V CDR1 and CDR2: LGHNA, YSLEER. Trimming cost V 0 bases and J 7 bases; bases outside gene matches: 8. DNA for the CDR3: TGCGCCAGCAGCCAAGATTTTGGGACAGTTTTTGGCTACACCTTC. Translation: CASSQDFGTVFGYTF.

The chain employs TRBV15 and TRBJ1-1, with a weak D call TRBD1 (6 bases). The CDR3 runs 14 residues. V lost 3 bases and J 5 bases, leaving 13 bases between the germline ends. CDR1 and CDR2 from the germline V gene are LNHNV and YYDKDF (reference sequence). CDR3 protein: CATSSAGVRTEAFF. CDR3 coding DNA: TGTGCCACCAGCAGCGCAGGGGTTCGGACTGAAGCTTTCTTT.

About this clone: Other DNA variants within this sample encode the same CDR3. The chain links TRBV18 to TRBJ2-1; 10 bases align to TRBD2. The CDR3 is 15 residues long. CDR1 KGHSH and CDR2 LQKENI come from the germline V gene. Unmatched junction bases numbered 1, after V lost 3 bases and J lost 2 bases. The CDR3 region is CASSPLAGAYNEQFF. The CDR3 coding sequence is TGTGCCAGCTCACCTCTAGCGGGAGCCTACAATGAGCAGTTCTTC.

The V and J genes are TRBV9 and TRBJ1-1; D is uncertain. With 4 bases removed from V and 4 bases from J, the gap between germline ends came to 14 bases. Germline CDR1 and CDR2: SGDLS and YYNGEE. This CDR3 region has 14 residues. CDR3 DNA: TGTGCCAGCAGCCACATGGGCTCCCTCACTGAAGCTTTCTTT. Translated, it gives CASSHMGSLTEAFF.